This entry concerns a single T cell receptor (beta chain). V dropped 5 bases and J dropped 6; count of bases not matched to a gene: 9. The CDR3 covers 15 residues. The V gene's germline CDR1 is MDHEN and CDR2 SYDVKM. The record originates from a study of blood T cell repertoires in COVID-19. Study-level information: Some COVID-19 samples were acute and others convalescent; all came from the United States, Italy and Spain.

Study members were between about 18 and 90 years old and lived in 25 or so US regions. In the authors' methods: Reference gene primer amplification gave nucleated cell count estimates. The protocol was immunoSEQ multiplex PCR, while the TCRdb copy is restricted to in-frame clones and leaves out a portion. V and J calls and clone size are given by that table; D and trimming were obtained from the DNA. The sample has some 150,000 clones, about 84% seen once. Sequencing used PBMCs or T cells enriched from blood (not recorded which). The receptor comes from a woman aged 18 to 35 who had been exposed to COVID-19. The rearrangement joins TRBV28 to TRBJ1-5; 8 nucleotides align to TRBD1. The chain's CDR3 is CASSEQTGVGQPQHF. CDR3 nucleotide sequence: TGTGCCAGCAGTGAACAGACAGGGGTCGGTCAGCCCCAGCATTTT.